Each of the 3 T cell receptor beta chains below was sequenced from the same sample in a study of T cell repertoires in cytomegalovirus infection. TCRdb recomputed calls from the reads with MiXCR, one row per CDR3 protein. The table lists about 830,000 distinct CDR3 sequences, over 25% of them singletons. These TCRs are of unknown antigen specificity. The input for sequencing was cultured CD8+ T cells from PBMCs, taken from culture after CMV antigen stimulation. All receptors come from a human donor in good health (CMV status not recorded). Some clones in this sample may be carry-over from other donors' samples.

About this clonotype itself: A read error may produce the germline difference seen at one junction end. The CDR3 coding sequence is TGTGCCAACAGTCCCCCAGGGGGACCTGAAGCTTTCTTT. Translating it yields CANSPPGGPEAFF. This chain joins TRBV12-3 or TRBV12-4 and TRBJ1-1; TRBD1 matches 7 bases. The CDR3 length is 13 residues.

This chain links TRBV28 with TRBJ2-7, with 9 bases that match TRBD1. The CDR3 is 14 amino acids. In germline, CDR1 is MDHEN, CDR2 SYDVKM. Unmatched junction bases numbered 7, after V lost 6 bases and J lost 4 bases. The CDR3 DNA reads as TGTGCCAGCAGAACTGACAGGGGGTGGTACGAGCAGTACGTC. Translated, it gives CASRTDRGWYEQYV.

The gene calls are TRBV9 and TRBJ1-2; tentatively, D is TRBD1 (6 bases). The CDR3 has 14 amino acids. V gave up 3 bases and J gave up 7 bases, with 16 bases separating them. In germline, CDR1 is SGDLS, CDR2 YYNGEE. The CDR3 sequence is CASSARGISPGYTF. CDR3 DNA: TGTGCCAGCAGCGCCAGGGGAATAAGTCCTGGCTACACCTTC.